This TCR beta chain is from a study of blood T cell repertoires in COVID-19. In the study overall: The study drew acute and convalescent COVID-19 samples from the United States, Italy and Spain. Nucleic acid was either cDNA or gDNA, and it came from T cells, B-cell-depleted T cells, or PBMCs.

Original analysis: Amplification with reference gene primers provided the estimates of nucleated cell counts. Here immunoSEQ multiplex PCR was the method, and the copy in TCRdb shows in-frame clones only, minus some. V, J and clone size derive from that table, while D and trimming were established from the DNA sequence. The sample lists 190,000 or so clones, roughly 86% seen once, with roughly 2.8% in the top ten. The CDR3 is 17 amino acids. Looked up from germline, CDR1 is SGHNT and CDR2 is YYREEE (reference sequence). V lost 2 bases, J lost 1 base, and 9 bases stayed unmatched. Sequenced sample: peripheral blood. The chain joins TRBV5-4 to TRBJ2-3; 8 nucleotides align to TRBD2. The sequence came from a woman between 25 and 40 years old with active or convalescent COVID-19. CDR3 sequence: CASSFYGAGGGTDTQYF. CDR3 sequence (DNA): TGTGCCAGCAGCTTCTATGGCGCGGGAGGAGGCACAGATACGCAGTATTTT.